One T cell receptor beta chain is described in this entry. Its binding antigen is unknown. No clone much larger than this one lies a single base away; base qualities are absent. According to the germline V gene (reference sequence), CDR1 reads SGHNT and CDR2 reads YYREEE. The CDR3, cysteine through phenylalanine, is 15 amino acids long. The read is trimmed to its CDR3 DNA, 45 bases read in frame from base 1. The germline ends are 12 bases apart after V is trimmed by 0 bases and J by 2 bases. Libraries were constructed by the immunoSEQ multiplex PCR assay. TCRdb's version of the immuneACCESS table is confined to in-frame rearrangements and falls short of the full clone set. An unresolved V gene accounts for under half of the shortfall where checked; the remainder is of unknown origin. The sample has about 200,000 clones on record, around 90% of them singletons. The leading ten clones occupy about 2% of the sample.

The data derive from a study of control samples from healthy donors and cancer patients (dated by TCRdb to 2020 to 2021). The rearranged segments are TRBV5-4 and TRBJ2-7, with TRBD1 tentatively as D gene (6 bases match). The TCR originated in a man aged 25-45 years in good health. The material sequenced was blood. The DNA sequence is TGTGCCAGCAGCTTGGTCCAGGGGAGCGCCTACGAGCAGTACTTC. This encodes CASSLVQGSAYEQYF.